This T cell receptor (beta chain) comes out of a study of beta chain features in type 1 diabetes. About the study: All samples combined gave 95 million to 130 million sorted cells for examination.

CDR1 and CDR2 (germline): SNHLY, FYNNEI. V was trimmed by 1 base and J by 1 base, leaving 5 bases between them. This CDR3 has 14 amino acids. Every single donor gave one heparinised blood draw, and these averaged about 116 mL. CD4+ naive, central memory, regulatory and stem cell-like memory cells were sorted via CD45RO/CCR7/CD25/CD127/CD95/CD27. The isolated RNA, all of it, was reverse transcribed, so expressed TCRB transcripts were what got sequenced. The protocol was immunoSEQ multiplex PCR, while the TCRdb copy is restricted to in-frame clones and leaves out a portion. The sample lists 250,000 to 300,000 clones, approximately 8.1% occurring once.

The sample comprised central memory CD4+ T cells from blood. This sequence joins TRBV2 and TRBJ2-4; D gene ambiguous. This sequence was found in a young woman in good health. CDR3 in amino acids: CASSEDGAKNIQYF. CDR3 in DNA: TGTGCCAGCAGTGAAGATGGGGCCAAAAACATTCAGTACTTC. The full variable domain, completed using reference TRBV2 and TRBJ2-4, is EPEVTQTPSHQVTQMGQEVILRCVPISNHLYFYWYRQILGQKVEFLVSFYNNEISEKSEIFDDQFSVERPDGSNFTLKIRSTKLEDSAMYFCASSEDGAKNIQYFGAGTRLSVL.